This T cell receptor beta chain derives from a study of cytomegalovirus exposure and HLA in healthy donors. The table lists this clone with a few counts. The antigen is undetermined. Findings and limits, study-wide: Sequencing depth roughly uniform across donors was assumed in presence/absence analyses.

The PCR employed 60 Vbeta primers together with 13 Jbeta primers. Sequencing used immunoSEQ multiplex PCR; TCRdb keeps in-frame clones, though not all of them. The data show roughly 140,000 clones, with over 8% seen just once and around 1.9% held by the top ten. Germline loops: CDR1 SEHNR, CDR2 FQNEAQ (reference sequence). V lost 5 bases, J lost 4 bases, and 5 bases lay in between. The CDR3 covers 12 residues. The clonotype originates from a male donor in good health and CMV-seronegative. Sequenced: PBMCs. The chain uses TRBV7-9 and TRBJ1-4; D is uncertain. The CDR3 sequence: CASSLNNEKLFF. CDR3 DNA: TGTGCCAGCAGCCTAAATAATGAAAAACTGTTTTTT.